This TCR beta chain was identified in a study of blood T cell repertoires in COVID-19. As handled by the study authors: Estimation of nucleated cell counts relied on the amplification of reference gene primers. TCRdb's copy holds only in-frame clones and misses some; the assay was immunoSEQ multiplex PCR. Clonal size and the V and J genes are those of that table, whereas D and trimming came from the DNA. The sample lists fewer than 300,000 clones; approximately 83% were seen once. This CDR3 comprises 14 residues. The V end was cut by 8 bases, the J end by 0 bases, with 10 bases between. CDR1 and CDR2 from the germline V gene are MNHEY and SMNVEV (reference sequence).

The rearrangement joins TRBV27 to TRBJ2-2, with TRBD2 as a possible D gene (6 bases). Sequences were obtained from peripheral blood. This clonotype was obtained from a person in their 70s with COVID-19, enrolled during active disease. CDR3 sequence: CASGGYSNTGELFF. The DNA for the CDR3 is TGTGCCAGCGGAGGGTATTCGAACACCGGGGAGCTGTTTTTT.